The 12 T cell receptor beta chains below come from one sample, sequenced in a study of T cells in localized non-small cell lung cancer. TCRdb keeps only in-frame clones here, not all; method: immunoSEQ multiplex PCR. This table has 1,500 to 2,000 clones, around 30% appearing once. This specimen was lung tumor tissue, taken before any cancer treatment. The receptors here all came from a male donor aged 60 or over with stage I squamous cell lung carcinoma.

The chain carries TRBV14 and TRBJ1-4; D not resolved. CDR1 and CDR2 from the germline V gene are SGHDN and FVKESK. Trimming took 2 bases from V and 3 from J, leaving 10 bases between them. The CDR3 sequence is 15 residues long. The CDR3 sequence is CASSQKFSSNEKLFF. CDR3 DNA: TGTGCCAGCAGCCAAAAATTCAGTTCTAATGAAAAACTGTTTTTT.

This clone came up a few times. The chain carries TRBV19 and TRBJ1-1; D gene uncertain. CDR1 is LNHDA and CDR2 is SQIVND in the germline V gene (reference sequence). Trimming left V 4 bases short and J 1 base short, with 1 base between. This CDR3 has 11 amino acids. Here the CDR3 DNA reads TGTGCCAGTAGTAAGAACACTGAAGCTTTCTTT. As protein: CASSKNTEAFF.

The chain combines TRBV11-3 with TRBJ2-5; D unresolved. V was cut by 0 bases and J by 0 bases, with 8 bases left in between. The germline V gene has CDR1 SGHNT and CDR2 YENEEA. CDR3 length equals 15 residues. CDR3 sequence: CASSLDRVYQETQYF. Written as DNA, the CDR3 is TGTGCCAGCAGCTTAGATCGGGTGTACCAAGAGACCCAGTACTTC.

This clone has just a few counts. V usage is TRBV18 and J usage is TRBJ2-5; D is undetermined. Germline V gene data show CDR1 as KGHSH and CDR2 as LQKENI. The CDR3 length is 12 residues. V lost 1 base and J 5 bases, leaving 5 bases between the germline ends. CDR3 amino acids: CASSPQQETQYF. The CDR3 DNA is TGTGCCAGCTCACCACAGCAGGAGACCCAGTACTTC. Full variable domain (outside the CDR3, taken from reference TRBV18 and TRBJ2-5): NAGVMQNPRHLVRRRGQEARLRCSPMKGHSHVYWYRQLPEEGLKFMVYLQKENIIDESGMPKERFSAEFPKEGPSILRIQQVVRGDSAAYFCASSPQQETQYFGPGTRLLVL.

A few counts support this clone. This chain uses TRBV9 with TRBJ1-1; 7 nucleotides agree with TRBD1. Germline V lookup: CDR1 SGDLS, CDR2 YYNGEE. The CDR3 sequence is 12 residues long. The V and J ends lost 8 bases and 1 base, in that order; junction bases with no gene match: 2. The CDR3 DNA reads TGTGCCAGGGGACAGTCGAACACTGAAGCTTTCTTT. Its translation is CARGQSNTEAFF.

Only a few counts were recorded for this clone. This chain joins TRBV9 and TRBJ1-1, with D perhaps matching TRBD1 (6 bases). Germline V gene data show CDR1 as SGDLS and CDR2 as YYNGEE. Deletions cut 0 bases from V and 1 base from J, with 13 bases between. The CDR3 sequence is 16 residues long. DNA of the CDR3: TGTGCCAGCAGCGTAGGGCTGGGGGCGGGGAACACTGAAGCTTTCTTT. Protein: CASSVGLGAGNTEAFF.

The chain couples TRBV6-8 to TRBJ1-1; perhaps TRBD1 as D (5 bases). Trimming took 5 bases from V and 6 from J, leaving 10 bases between them. CDR3 length: 12 residues. Germline V gene sequence: CDR1 MNHGY, CDR2 SAAAGT. CDR3 sequence reads: CASSAGWAEAFF. The CDR3 DNA reads as TGTGCCAGCAGTGCAGGGTGGGCTGAAGCTTTCTTT.

This clone was seen a few times. The chain combines TRBV7-5 with TRBJ2-1; the tabulated D call, TRBD2, remains unverified against the DNA. TRBV7-5 is assigned pseudogene status. The CDR3 runs to 15 residues. This chain's CDR3 is CASSTGLAGYNEQFF. In DNA form, the CDR3 reads TGTGCCAGCAGCACTGGACTAGCGGGATACAATGAGCAGTTCTTC.

The chain employs TRBV9 and TRBJ1-2; tentative D call: TRBD1 (6 bases). CDR3 size: 15 residues. Trimming took 4 bases from V and 2 from J, leaving 15 bases between them. CDR1 and CDR2 from the germline V gene are SGDLS and YYNGEE. In DNA, the CDR3 is TGTGCCAGCAGCAAACGGGACATGCTAAACTATGGCTACACCTTC. It yields the protein CASSKRDMLNYGYTF.

There are a few counts of this clone. J is TRBJ1-2 and V is TRBV6-8; 10 nucleotides match TRBD1. The V gene end was trimmed by 10 bases and the J gene end by 6 bases; junction bases not matched to a gene: 5. The CDR3 is made up of 12 amino acids. Germline CDR1 MNHGY, CDR2 SAAAGT. CDR3 bases: TGTGCCAACAGACAGGGGGCGAATGGCTACACCTTC. Protein: CANRQGANGYTF.

This sequence joins TRBV6-8 and TRBJ2-7, with 10 positions matching TRBD1. This CDR3 is 14 amino acids long. V shed 7 bases, J shed 4 bases, and the junction held 7 bases outside the gene matches. CDR1 MNHGY and CDR2 SAAAGT come from the germline V gene. CDR3 in amino acids: CASNTRQGAYEQYF. In DNA, the CDR3 is TGTGCCAGCAATACCAGACAGGGGGCATACGAGCAGTACTTC.

The chain couples TRBV29-1 to TRBJ1-4; D may be TRBD1 (6 bases). There are 13 residues in the CDR3. Between the trimmed V and J ends, which lost 7 bases and 6 bases, there was a span of 15 bases. CDR1 is SQVTM and CDR2 is ANQGSEA in the germline V gene. The CDR3 is CSANKGEHEKLFF. CDR3 coding DNA: TGCAGCGCGAACAAGGGGGAACATGAAAAACTGTTTTTT. The whole variable domain, filled in from reference TRBV29-1 and TRBJ1-4, reads SAVISQKPSRDICQRGTSLTIQCQVDSQVTMMFWYRQQPGQSLTLIATANQGSEATYESGFVIDKFPISRPNLTFSTLTVSNMSPEDSSIYLCSANKGEHEKLFFGSGTQLSVL.